This T cell receptor beta chain is from a study of blood T cell repertoires in COVID-19. Study-wide context: The samples span acute and convalescent COVID-19 from the United States, Italy and Spain.

Only in-frame clones appear in the TCRdb table, and some are missing; sequencing was by immunoSEQ multiplex PCR. The sample shows under 150,000 clones, under 90% of them seen only once. The CDR3 covers 14 residues. J was trimmed by 3 bases and V by 3 bases; bases with no gene match: 3. Germline CDR1 SEHNR, CDR2 FQNEAQ (reference sequence). Participant reports of clinical history set cohort assignment. Input material: PBMCs or T cells enriched from blood (not recorded which). This TCR came from a man between 45 and 60 years old in a cohort exposed to, infected with or recovered from COVID-19 (not recorded which). V is TRBV7-9 and J is TRBJ1-1, with 8 bases aligning to TRBD1. The CDR3 nucleotides read TGTGCCAGCAGCTTGCAGGGGGCGCACACTGAAGCTTTCTTT. Its translation is CASSLQGAHTEAFF.